The clone carrying this T cell receptor (beta chain) has a handful of counts. Data came from immunoSEQ multiplex PCR; TCRdb stores just in-frame clones and leaves some out. The data show around 100,000 clones, about nine tenths seen once. This sample is part of a study of blood T cell repertoires in COVID-19. Study-wide context: Researchers got acute and convalescent COVID-19 samples from the United States, Italy and Spain. PBMCs, B-cell-depleted T cells, or T cells were the source of the cDNA or gDNA that made up the material.

The CDR3 extends over 18 amino acids. Germline CDR1 is SGHDT and CDR2 is YYEEEE. J gave up 7 bases and V 4 bases, and 16 bases lay outside the gene matches. This receptor was taken from a man in his forties with acute or convalescent COVID-19. V gene TRBV5-6 combines with J gene TRBJ2-1; 11 positions agree with TRBD2. The sequencing sample was made of peripheral blood. The CDR3 spells CASSAGLAGLRGDNEQFF. The CDR3 nucleotides are TGTGCCAGCAGCGCCGGACTAGCGGGTTTGAGGGGGGATAATGAGCAGTTCTTC.